Following are 4 T cell receptor beta chains from one sample sequenced in a study of cytomegalovirus exposure and HLA in healthy donors. Use of 60 Vbeta and 13 Jbeta primers characterized the PCR. The assay was immunoSEQ multiplex PCR, and TCRdb's table has in-frame clones only and misses some. The sample contains roughly 120,000 clones, 74% of which appear only once. Sequenced input: PBMCs. Receptors originate from a man aged 30-40 years in good health and CMV-seropositive.

This clone was recorded a few times. The chain employs TRBV6-5 and TRBJ2-7; D possibly corresponds to TRBD2 (6 bases). Germline V gives CDR1 MNHEY, CDR2 SVGAGI. The ends were cut back, 6 bases at V and 3 bases at J, with 15 bases in the middle. The CDR3 runs to 14 residues. The CDR3: CASRPGLQSYEQYF. The CDR3 DNA reads TGTGCCAGCAGACCGGGACTTCAGAGCTACGAGCAGTACTTC.

This chain links TRBV28 with TRBJ1-3; 7 nucleotides line up with TRBD1. Germline assignment: CDR1 MDHEN and CDR2 SYDVKM. This CDR3 region has 15 residues. The V and J ends lost 6 bases and 4 bases, in that order; junction bases with no gene match: 9. As DNA, the CDR3 is TGTGCCAGCAGCCGAAAGACAGGGAGAGGAAACACCATATATTTT. Protein product: CASSRKTGRGNTIYF.

The chain combines TRBV25-1 with TRBJ2-7; D remains ambiguous. The germline CDR1 and CDR2 sequences are MGHDK and SYGVNS. The CDR3 totals 14 residues. V lost 3 bases to trimming and J lost 1 base, with 10 bases between them. The CDR3 protein is CASSDQAESYEQYF. The CDR3 nucleotides read TGTGCCAGCAGTGACCAGGCCGAATCCTACGAGCAGTACTTC.

The V and J genes are TRBV7-9 and TRBJ1-1; maybe TRBD1 (5 bases). This CDR3 is 15 amino acids long. The germline V gene has CDR1 SEHNR and CDR2 FQNEAQ (reference sequence). V lost 3 bases, J lost 3 bases, and 14 bases lay in between. The CDR3 region has the DNA TGTGCCAGCAGCTTTACCGCCGGGGGGGACACTGAAGCTTTCTTT. Translation gives CASSFTAGGDTEAFF.